This T cell receptor beta chain was sequenced during a study of blood T cell repertoires in COVID-19. Germline V gene lookup returns CDR1 MNHEY and CDR2 SVGEGT. The CDR3 consists of 19 residues. The V gene end was trimmed by 2 bases and the J gene end by 3 bases; junction bases not matched to a gene: 13. Only in-frame clones appear in the TCRdb table, and some are missing; sequencing was by immunoSEQ multiplex PCR. The sample includes 300,000 to 450,000 clones, 88% of them seen just once. The rearrangement uses TRBV6-2 or TRBV6-3 and TRBJ2-7, with 13 positions matching TRBD2. Sequencing used PBMCs or T cells enriched from blood (not recorded which). The sequence was collected from a woman in her 30s who had been exposed to COVID-19. The CDR3 nucleotides read TGTGCCAGCAGTTACCGAAATCGAGGGACTAGCGGGAACCGCTACGAGCAGTACTTC. Its protein is CASSYRNRGTSGNRYEQYF.